The rows below give T cell receptor beta chains drawn from one sample of a study of blood T cell repertoires in COVID-19. Clones were sequenced by immunoSEQ multiplex PCR, and TCRdb holds only the in-frame ones, with some missing. The sample carries more than 100,000 clones, about 87% recorded once. The sample comprised peripheral blood. Receptor source: a woman in her sixties or seventies with acute or convalescent COVID-19. The CDR3 runs from the conserved cysteine through the conserved F or W. The D gene is left open where the match is weak. Size tells how often a clone was seen (once, few, many) or the class of an expanded clone, and some rows leave it out.

NA	NA	TRBV30	TRBJ1-5	TGTGCCTGGAATCTTGACAGTTACCAGCCCCAGCATTTT	CAWNLDSYQPQHF
few	TRBD1	TRBV6-4	TRBJ1-5	TGTGCCAGCAGCCAGGGGGCTGGGCAGCCCCAGCATTTT	CASSQGAGQPQHF
NA	TRBD1	TRBV4-1	TRBJ1-2	TGCGCCAGCAGCCGCGGTATCGGGACAGGGGATGGCTACACCTTC	CASSRGIGTGDGYTF
NA	NA	TRBV18	TRBJ1-4	TGTGCCAGCTCACCCCGGGACAATAATGAAAAACTGTTTTTT	CASSPRDNNEKLFF
once	TRBD1	TRBV6-5	TRBJ1-2	TGTGCCAGCCGGACAGGAAACTCAGATGGCTACACCTTC	CASRTGNSDGYTF
NA	NA	TRBV27	TRBJ2-7	TGTGCCAGCAGTTCCCCCACCTACGAGCAGTACTTC	CASSSPTYEQYF
NA	NA	TRBV5-6	TRBJ1-5	TGTGCCAGCAGCTCCCGGTTCCGGGGGATTAATCAGCCCCAGCATTTT	CASSSRFRGINQPQHF
few	TRBD1	TRBV5-5	TRBJ1-2	TGTGCCAGCAGCTTGGGGACAGGGGCGCAGAGTGGCTACACCTTC	CASSLGTGAQSGYTF
once	TRBD2	TRBV6-1	TRBJ2-3	TGTGCCAGCAGTGTGGGAGCGGGGGGGCATTCGGGAGATACGCAGTATTTT	CASSVGAGGHSGDTQYF
NA	NA	TRBV3-1/TRBV3-2	TRBJ1-3	TGTGCCAGCACCCACCCTTCTGGAAACACCATATATTTT	CASTHPSGNTIYF
NA	NA	TRBV4-2	TRBJ1-4	TGTGCCAGCACCTGGGGGGGAACTAATGAAAAACTGTTTTTT	CASTWGGTNEKLFF
NA	NA	TRBV19	TRBJ1-3	TGTGCCAGTTCGCCCCATTTGCTAAGCTCTGGAAACACCATATATTTT	CASSPHLLSSGNTIYF
NA	TRBD1	TRBV4-1	TRBJ1-1	TGCGCCAGCAGCCAGGGTGGACAGGGGACAGTAGGAGAAGCTTTCTTT	CASSQGGQGTVGEAFF
NA	NA	TRBV30	TRBJ2-1	TGTGCCTGGGACCCCATAGAGGGCTATGAGCAGTTCTTC	CAWDPIEGYEQFF
NA	NA	TRBV28	TRBJ1-2	TGTGCCAGCAGTGTACAGCTTACTAACTATGGCTACACCTTC	CASSVQLTNYGYTF
NA	TRBD1	TRBV2	TRBJ2-5	TGTGCCAGCAGTGCCGGGACAGGGGAAGAGACCCAGTACTTC	CASSAGTGEETQYF
NA	NA	TRBV5-4	TRBJ2-5	TGTGCCAGCAGGGCAAGCAGGGCGTTACAAGAGACCCAGTACTTC	CASRASRALQETQYF
NA	TRBD1	TRBV3-1/TRBV3-2	TRBJ1-3	TGTGCCAGCAGCCCTATGACAGGGAGTGGAAACACCATATATTTT	CASSPMTGSGNTIYF
NA	TRBD1	TRBV18	TRBJ2-7	TGTGCCAGCTCACCTGGGACAGGGGATAGCGAGCAGTACTTC	CASSPGTGDSEQYF
NA	NA	TRBV7-3	TRBJ1-5	TGTGCCAGCAGCCATGCGCGTTATAGCAATCAGCCCCAGCATTTT	CASSHARYSNQPQHF
NA	TRBD1	TRBV18	TRBJ2-7	TGTGCCAGCTCACCTACAGGGGCCGGGGCCTACGAGCAGTACTTC	CASSPTGAGAYEQYF
NA	TRBD1	TRBV3-1/TRBV3-2	TRBJ1-4	TGTGCCAGCAGCCTCGGAGGACAGGGACTGTTTTTT	CASSLGGQGLFF
NA	TRBD1	TRBV2	TRBJ1-2	TGTGCCAGCAGTTATTCCGACAGGGGAGCGGGATATGGCTACACCTTC	CASSYSDRGAGYGYTF
NA	TRBD2	TRBV5-4	TRBJ2-7	TGTGCCAGCAGTTACGGGGGGGCCCCTTCCTACGAGCAGTACTTC	CASSYGGAPSYEQYF
once	TRBD2	TRBV27	TRBJ2-7	TGTGCCAGCAGAATCGGGACTAGCGGGGGTTACGAGCAGTACTTC	CASRIGTSGGYEQYF
few	NA	TRBV5-1	TRBJ1-1	TGCGCCAGCAGCTTTACAGGGTCATACACTGAAGCTTTCTTT	CASSFTGSYTEAFF
once	NA	TRBV7-9	TRBJ1-2	TGTGCCAGCAGCTTAGCTGGGGAGCCTGGCTACACCTTC	CASSLAGEPGYTF
NA	TRBD1	TRBV5-1	TRBJ2-5	TGCGCCAGCAGGCAACAGGGGACAGAGACCCAGTACTTC	CASRQQGTETQYF
NA	NA	TRBV4-1	TRBJ1-1	TGCGCCAGCAGCCAAGAGGTGGGGCTGGGCACTGAAGCTTTCTTT	CASSQEVGLGTEAFF
NA	TRBD2	TRBV29-1	TRBJ2-5	TGCAGCGTCCCCACCGGGACTAGTTGGGAGACCCAGTACTTC	CSVPTGTSWETQYF
once	TRBD1	TRBV30	TRBJ1-1	TGTGCCTGGAGTCCAACAGGGGGCACTGAAGCTTTCTTT	CAWSPTGGTEAFF
NA	NA	TRBV10-2	TRBJ1-2	TGCGCCAGCAGTCCCAGGGAGGATGGCTACACCTTC	CASSPREDGYTF
NA	TRBD2	TRBV7-7	TRBJ2-5	TGTGCCAGCAGTACTAGCGGGGGGCGACAAGAGACCCAGTACTTC	CASSTSGGRQETQYF
NA	TRBD1	TRBV18	TRBJ1-5	TGTGCCAGCTCACCCGGACAGGGGAACGGTCAGCCCCAGCATTTT	CASSPGQGNGQPQHF
NA	NA	TRBV19	TRBJ1-1	TGTGCCAGTAGGGCAGGGGTCCGGATGAACACTGAAGCTTTCTTT	CASRAGVRMNTEAFF
once	TRBD1	TRBV6-5	TRBJ1-2	TGTGCCAGCAAGCTTCTGGGACAGGGGGCGGGCTACACCTTC	CASKLLGQGAGYTF
once	TRBD1	TRBV12-5	TRBJ2-7	TGTGCTAGTGGTTTGGAGAGAACCGGGACAGGGGTGGAGGAGCAGTACTTC	CASGLERTGTGVEEQYF
NA	NA	TRBV27	TRBJ1-1	TGTGCCAGCAGCATACCCGGGGGTACTGAAGCTTTCTTT	CASSIPGGTEAFF
NA	TRBD1	TRBV7-9	TRBJ1-1	TGTGCCGGCTCACAGGGGCGGGACACTGAAGCTTTCTTT	CAGSQGRDTEAFF
NA	TRBD2	TRBV9	TRBJ2-5	TGTGCCAGCAGCAAAACCGGGACTATCGAGACCCAGTACTTC	CASSKTGTIETQYF
NA	TRBD1	TRBV24-1	TRBJ2-5	TGTGCCACCAGTGATATCCGGGACAGAGGGCAAGAGACCCAGTACTTC	CATSDIRDRGQETQYF
NA	NA	TRBV7-2	TRBJ1-5	TGTGCCAGCAGCTTAGGAGTCCCTTATAGCAATCAGCCCCAGCATTTT	CASSLGVPYSNQPQHF
NA	NA	TRBV6-5	TRBJ2-2	TGTGCCAGCACCTCTAGGTTTACCGGGGAGCTGTTTTTT	CASTSRFTGELFF
NA	NA	TRBV19	TRBJ1-1	TGTGCCAGTAGTATACGAGGGCCCCAGACCCAAGCTTTCTTT	CASSIRGPQTQAFF
NA	TRBD2	TRBV19	TRBJ2-3	TGTGCCAGTAAGGGGATGCGGGGGAGAGAGGCAGATACGCAGTATTTT	CASKGMRGREADTQYF
NA	NA	TRBV18	TRBJ2-6	TGTGCCAGCTCACCAGCCGGAGGTAGCTCTGGGGCCAACGTCCTGACTTTC	CASSPAGGSSGANVLTF
NA	TRBD1	TRBV6-1	TRBJ2-5	TGTGCCAGCAGTGAAATTAGGGGGCGGGTCGAGACCCAGTACTTC	CASSEIRGRVETQYF
NA	TRBD2	TRBV27	TRBJ2-5	TGTGCCAGCAGTTTAGTTTGGGGGGGGGTACAAGAGACCCAGTACTTC	CASSLVWGGVQETQYF
NA	TRBD1	TRBV28	TRBJ2-7	TGTGCCAGCAGTCCAATCAGGGGGCGGGACGAGCAGTACTTC	CASSPIRGRDEQYF
few	TRBD1	TRBV5-1	TRBJ1-3	TGCGCCAGCAGCGTTCAGGGACAGAGCTCTGGAAACACCATATATTTT	CASSVQGQSSGNTIYF
once	NA	TRBV27	TRBJ1-4	TGTGCCAGCAGCCAGATTGCCGCTAATGAAAAACTGTTTTTT	CASSQIAANEKLFF
NA	TRBD1	TRBV6-5	TRBJ1-1	TGTGCCAGCAGTTACTCCCTTGGACAGGGGAACACTGAAGCTTTCTTT	CASSYSLGQGNTEAFF
NA	TRBD1	TRBV19	TRBJ1-4	TGTGCCAGTAGTATGGGGACAGGTGGCGATAATGAAAAACTGTTTTTT	CASSMGTGGDNEKLFF
NA	NA	TRBV5-5	TRBJ1-4	TGTGCCAGCAGCTGGGGAGGGCCCGCCGCTAATGAAAAACTGTTTTTT	CASSWGGPAANEKLFF
NA	TRBD1	TRBV9	TRBJ2-7	TGTGCCAGCAGCGCCGGGACAGGGCCTACCTACGAGCAGTACTTC	CASSAGTGPTYEQYF
NA	NA	TRBV19	TRBJ2-5	TGTGCCAGTAGTATACAGTTTACAGGACCCTGGGAGACCCAGTACTTC	CASSIQFTGPWETQYF
NA	NA	TRBV30	TRBJ1-5	TGTGCCTGGAGCAGGGAGGCAGGGCCCCAGCATTTT	CAWSREAGPQHF
NA	NA	TRBV5-4	TRBJ2-1	TGTGCCAGCAGCTTGGGGACCACCCAGGGGAATGAGCAGTTCTTC	CASSLGTTQGNEQFF
NA	NA	TRBV11-3	TRBJ1-5	TGTGCCAGCAGCTTAGACGGTAATCAGCCCCAGCATTTT	CASSLDGNQPQHF